This T cell receptor (beta chain) was sequenced during a study of control samples from healthy donors and cancer patients. Generated by immunoSEQ multiplex PCR, the TCRdb table keeps only in-frame clones and is missing some. The sample lists 150,000 or so clones; roughly 90% were seen once. Looked up from germline, CDR1 is SNHLY and CDR2 is FYNNEI. The V and J ends lost 10 bases and 2 bases respectively, with 11 bases between them. The CDR3 is 13 amino acids. The source material was blood. The V call is TRBV2, the J call TRBJ2-2, with D unclear. The receptor comes from a man in his thirties or forties in good health. CDR3 loop: CATRPKNTGELFF. Written as DNA, the CDR3 is TGTGCCACCCGCCCGAAAAACACCGGGGAGCTGTTTTTT.